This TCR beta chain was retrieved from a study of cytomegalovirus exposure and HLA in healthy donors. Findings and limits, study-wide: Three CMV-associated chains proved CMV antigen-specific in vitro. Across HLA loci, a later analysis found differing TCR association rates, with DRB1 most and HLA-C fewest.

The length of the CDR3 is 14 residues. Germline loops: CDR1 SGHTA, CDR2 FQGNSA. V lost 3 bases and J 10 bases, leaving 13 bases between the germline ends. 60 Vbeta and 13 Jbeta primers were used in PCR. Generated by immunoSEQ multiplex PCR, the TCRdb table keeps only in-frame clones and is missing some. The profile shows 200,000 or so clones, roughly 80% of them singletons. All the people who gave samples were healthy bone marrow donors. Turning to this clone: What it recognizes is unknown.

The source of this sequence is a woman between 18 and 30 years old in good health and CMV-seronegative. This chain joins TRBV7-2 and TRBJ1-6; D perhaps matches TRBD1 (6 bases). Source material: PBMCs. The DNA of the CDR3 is TGTGCCAGCAGCTTTGCGGGGGCTTGGTCACCCCTCCACTTT. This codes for CASSFAGAWSPLHF.